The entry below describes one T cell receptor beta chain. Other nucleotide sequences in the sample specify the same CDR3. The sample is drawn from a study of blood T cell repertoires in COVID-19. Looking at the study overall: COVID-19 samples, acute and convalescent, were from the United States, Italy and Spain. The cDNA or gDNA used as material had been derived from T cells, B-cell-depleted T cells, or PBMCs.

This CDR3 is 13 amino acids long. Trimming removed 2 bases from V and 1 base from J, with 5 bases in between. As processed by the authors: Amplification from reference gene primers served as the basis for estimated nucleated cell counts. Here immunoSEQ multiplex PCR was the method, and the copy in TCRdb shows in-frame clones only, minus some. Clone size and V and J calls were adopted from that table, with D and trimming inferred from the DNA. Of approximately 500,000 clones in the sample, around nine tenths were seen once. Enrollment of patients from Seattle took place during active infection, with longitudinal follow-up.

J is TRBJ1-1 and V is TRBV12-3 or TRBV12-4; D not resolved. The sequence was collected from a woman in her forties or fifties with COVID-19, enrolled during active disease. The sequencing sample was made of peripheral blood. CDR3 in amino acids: CASSLRENTEAFF. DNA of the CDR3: TGTGCCAGCAGTTTACGCGAGAACACTGAAGCTTTCTTT.